Below, 14 T cell receptor beta chains from the same sample are listed, as sequenced in a study of T cells in Graves' hyperthyroidism and ophthalmopathy. TCR beta CDR3 region amplification was performed from RNA transcripts. HTBI primers drove first-round RT-PCR of the TCR CDR3. Via MiXCR, TCRdb re-called the multiplex PCR reads, giving one row per CDR3 protein. The table records around 560,000 distinct CDR3 sequences, approximately 15% of them present only once. Sequencing was done on a sample of blood. The source of these receptors is a woman aged 18-29 years with Graves' hyperthyroidism.

Of note for this clonotype: The junction differs from germline at one of its ends, possibly a read error. Written as DNA, the CDR3 is TGCAGTACTAGAGATAAGGGAAGCACAGATACGCAGTATTTT. Residues: CSTRDKGSTDTQYF. The chain uses TRBV20-1 and TRBJ2-3; a possible D gene is TRBD2 (5 bases). Germline loops: CDR1 DFQATT, CDR2 SNEGSKA (reference sequence). The length of the CDR3 is 14 residues.

This chain joins TRBV5-1 and TRBJ2-6, with 7 positions matching TRBD1. CDR1 SGHRS and CDR2 YFSETQ come from the germline V gene. The length of the CDR3 is 16 residues. The V gene end was trimmed by 4 bases and the J gene end by 1 base; junction bases not matched to a gene: 5. For the CDR3, the DNA is TGCGCCAGCAGCGGGGACAGACGTTCTGGGGCCAACGTCCTGACTTTC. Translation: CASSGDRRSGANVLTF.

This clonotype was picked up a small number of times. The chain is built from TRBV5-8 and TRBJ2-1; D unresolved. Germline lookup yields CDR1 SGHTS and CDR2 YDEGEE. The CDR3 spans 16 residues. V was trimmed by 4 bases and J by 3 bases, leaving 17 bases between them. CDR3 protein: CASSGGARPHYNEQFF. CDR3 bases: TGTGCCAGCAGCGGCGGTGCGAGGCCCCACTACAATGAGCAGTTCTTC.

CDR3 coding DNA: TGTGCCAGTAAAACTCGTCGACAGGGAGACAAGAAACTGTTTTTT. Translating it yields CASKTRRQGDKKLFF. The chain recombines TRBV19 with TRBJ1-4; 7 bases match TRBD1. There are 15 residues in the CDR3. The J segment lost 11 bases and the V segment lost 7 bases, leaving 16 bases of the junction unmatched. Germline V gives CDR1 LNHDA, CDR2 SQIVND (reference sequence).

The V call is TRBV4-1, the J call TRBJ1-2; D is undetermined. V was shortened by 7 bases and J by 8 bases, with 26 bases between the two germline ends. The CDR3 sequence is 16 residues long. CDR1 and CDR2 from the germline V gene are MGHRA and YSYEKL. The chain's CDR3 is CASTPGRKGGPGGYTF. The CDR3 DNA reads as TGCGCCAGCACCCCCGGAAGGAAGGGTGGTCCGGGGGGCTACACCTTC.

In this sample, this clonotype turned up a few times. The chain joins TRBV18 to TRBJ1-1; 10 nucleotides match TRBD1. There are 17 residues in the CDR3. CDR1 is KGHSH, CDR2 LQKENI, per germline. With V trimmed by 2 bases and J by 5 bases, 11 bases remained unmatched. DNA of the CDR3: TGTGCCAGCTCACCAAGGACCGGACAGGGGGTTTGGACTGAAGCTTTCTTT. It encodes CASSPRTGQGVWTEAFF. Using reference TRBV18 and TRBJ1-1 for the parts outside the CDR3, the full variable domain is NAGVMQNPRHLVRRRGQEARLRCSPMKGHSHVYWYRQLPEEGLKFMVYLQKENIIDESGMPKERFSAEFPKEGPSILRIQQVVRGDSAAYFCASSPRTGQGVWTEAFFGQGTRLTVV.

A few counts support this clonotype. This sequence joins TRBV2 and TRBJ1-2; D remains ambiguous. CDR1 SNHLY and CDR2 FYNNEI come from the germline V gene. The germline V and J ends were trimmed by 3 bases and 3 bases, with 8 bases remaining between them. The length of the CDR3 is 13 residues. DNA for the CDR3: TGTGCCAGCAGTGACGTGGCGCACTATGGCTACACCTTC. As protein: CASSDVAHYGYTF.

This clonotype appeared a few times. V and J are TRBV28 and TRBJ2-3; 14 nucleotides line up with TRBD2. The V gene's germline CDR1 is MDHEN and CDR2 SYDVKM. With 0 bases clipped from V and 2 bases from J, the junction kept 4 bases outside the gene matches. This CDR3 region has 18 residues. The CDR3 nucleotides read TGTGCCAGCAGTTTATGGACTAGCGGGAGGGCGATCACAGATACGCAGTATTTT. Translation: CASSLWTSGRAITDTQYF.

V is TRBV5-1 and J is TRBJ2-7; 9 bases match TRBD1. The V gene end was trimmed by 2 bases and the J gene end by 5 bases; junction bases not matched to a gene: 11. The CDR3 consists of 16 residues. The germline V gene has CDR1 SGHRS and CDR2 YFSETQ. CDR3 DNA: TGCGCCAGCAGCTTCGGACGGGACAGGGACCCCCACGAGCAGTACTTC. Translating gives CASSFGRDRDPHEQYF.

This chain links TRBV6-1 with TRBJ1-1; D is unclear. CDR3 size: 13 residues. The V end lost 7 bases, the J end lost 1 base, and 10 bases lay between the germline ends. Germline V CDR1 and CDR2: MNHNS, SASEGT. The CDR3 region is CASTPTANTEAFF. CDR3 bases: TGTGCCAGCACCCCGACCGCGAACACTGAAGCTTTCTTT.

This clonotype was counted a few times. The chain recombines TRBV18 with TRBJ1-1, with a weak D call TRBD1 (5 bases). Germline-derived CDR1 and CDR2 are KGHSH and LQKENI. The CDR3 sequence is 17 residues long. V lost 2 bases to trimming and J lost 6 bases, with 22 bases between them. As DNA, the CDR3 is TGTGCCAGCTCACCATTAGCACAGGTGACCCAAGGAGCTGAAGCTTTCTTT. Residues: CASSPLAQVTQGAEAFF.

This clonotype was observed at least ten times. V gene TRBV6-2 or TRBV6-3 combines with J gene TRBJ1-5, with unresolved D. Trimming left V 5 bases short and J 4 bases short, with 24 bases between. Germline assignment: CDR1 MNHEY and CDR2 SVGEGT. The CDR3 has 18 amino acids. The CDR3 sequence is CASSRKTYDPVRNQPQHF. In DNA form, the CDR3 reads TGTGCCAGCAGTAGAAAGACTTATGATCCGGTACGGAATCAGCCCCAGCATTTT.

The V call is TRBV12-3 or TRBV12-4, the J call TRBJ1-1, with D possibly being TRBD1 (6 bases). Trimming removed 6 bases from V and 3 bases from J, with 14 bases in between. The CDR3 spans 14 residues. CDR3 in DNA: TGTGCCAGCAGCCGACAGGCTGCACACACTGAAGCTTTCTTT. It yields the protein CASSRQAAHTEAFF.

V gene TRBV27 combines with J gene TRBJ2-1, with unresolved D. The germline CDR1 and CDR2 sequences are MNHEY and SMNVEV (reference sequence). V lost 10 bases to trimming and J lost 3 bases, with 19 bases between them. This CDR3 region has 15 residues. The CDR3 here is CATGPAISLYNEQFF. CDR3 DNA: TGTGCCACCGGCCCAGCCATTTCCCTCTACAATGAGCAGTTCTTC.